This TCR beta chain was identified in a study of T-cell reconstitution after alpha-beta-depleted transplantation in children. Comments on this clonotype: What it recognizes is unknown.

CDR1 is LGHNT and CDR2 is FRNRAP in the germline V gene. The J segment lost 2 bases and the V segment lost 7 bases, leaving 8 bases of the junction unmatched. The CDR3 is made up of 14 amino acids. For TCRbeta, the library was prepared with unique molecular identifiers. Each CDR3 protein gets one entry after TCRdb re-called the PCR reads with MiXCR. The table records fewer than 250,000 distinct CDR3 sequences, about 15% of them present only once. Study-wide results and caveats: About two months after transplant, alpha-beta T cells reportedly came from several hundred expanded graft clones. Once a year had passed after transplant, T-cell counts and diversity came mostly from newly produced T cells. Recipient T cells and thymic progenitors that survived were the source of the high TCRbeta diversity seen at day 60 in some patients.

The specimen comprised PBMCs, mostly from graft donor cells, sampled 360 days after TCRalphabeta/CD19-depleted stem cell transplant. This clonotype was obtained from a male patient under 10 years old who had a stem cell transplant for acute lymphoblastic leukemia, so the T cells may come from the graft donor. The V call is TRBV12-5, the J call TRBJ2-7, with TRBD1 matching over 7 bases. CDR3 DNA: TGTGCTAGTGCCCTTACGACAGGGACCTACGAGCAGTACTTC. This codes for CASALTTGTYEQYF. Looking up the rest from reference TRBV12-5 and TRBJ2-7 gives the full variable domain: DARVTQTPRHKVTEMGQEVTMRCQPILGHNTVFWYRQTMMQGLELLAYFRNRAPLDDSGMPKDRFSAEMPDATLATLKIQPSEPRDSAVYFCASALTTGTYEQYFGPGTRLTVT.